This is a list of T cell receptor beta chains from one sample in a study of blood T cell repertoires in COVID-19. Generated by immunoSEQ multiplex PCR, the TCRdb table keeps only in-frame clones and is missing some. The profile shows 250,000 to 300,000 clones, 80% to 85% of them singletons. The specimen sequenced was peripheral blood. Receptors originate from a woman in her sixties with active or convalescent COVID-19. The CDR3 runs from the conserved cysteine through the conserved F or W.

V: TRBV18
CDR3: CASSSFSGTGANYGYTF

V: TRBV4-1
CDR3: CASSQAVPRGLWEEAFF

V: TRBV6-5
CDR3: CASSSVSREKEETQYF

V: TRBV6-6
CDR3: CASSYSPYNEQFF

V: TRBV7-9
CDR3: CASSLARFEGWSGYTF

V: TRBV3-1/TRBV3-2
CDR3: CASSLRGLTVEKLFF

V: TRBV7-2
CDR3: CASSSHPQGATDTQYF

V: TRBV7-9
CDR3: CASSSRIQGGETQYF

V: TRBV12-3/TRBV12-4
CDR3: CATLSPSGDGYTF

V: TRBV7-2
CDR3: CASSYGTGNGYEQYF

V: TRBV6-5
CDR3: CASSLQGGSNQPQHF

V: TRBV25-1
CDR3: CASSETGTAAYEQYF

V: TRBV30
CDR3: CAWSVHGDRGQPQHF

V: TRBV5-8
CDR3: CASSPGTVKEETQYF

V: TRBV15
CDR3: CATSRDHLGLNTEAFF

V: TRBV7-3
CDR3: CASSSGTSDYNEQFF

V: TRBV6-5
CDR3: CASSSPTSGSYEQYF

V: TRBV27
CDR3: CASSFGGRRPYEQYF

V: TRBV6-5
CDR3: CASSRTLRNTIYF

V: TRBV2
CDR3: CASSEKASGVTGELFF

V: TRBV6-5
CDR3: CASSTIGLAGDTQYF

V: TRBV7-9
CDR3: CASSRGTGETQYF

V: TRBV27
CDR3: CASSFAEPWEKLFF

V: TRBV4-1
CDR3: CASSQVGIADSYEQYF

V: TRBV29-1
CDR3: CSVVPFSGGGFEQFF

V: TRBV6-2/TRBV6-3
CDR3: CASSLGQSRANEQFF

V: TRBV30
CDR3: CAWRGLQGAGTEAFF

V: TRBV12-5
CDR3: CASGLALVFGQGALGNTIYF

V: TRBV29-1
CDR3: CSVEGLQGNYGYTF

V: TRBV21-1
CDR3: CASSKGDRGYGYTF

V: TRBV11-3
CDR3: CASSQRTGYEQYF

V: TRBV5-1
CDR3: CASSGAGLAGVDAQYF

V: TRBV27
CDR3: CASRERGGPDTQYF

V: TRBV5-4
CDR3: CASSLVGGAGANVLTF

V: TRBV11-2
CDR3: CASSLLGGFNEKLFF